This is a list of T cell receptor beta chains from one sample in a study of blood T cell repertoires in COVID-19. The table came from immunoSEQ multiplex PCR; TCRdb's copy has only in-frame clones and leaves some out. The table shows fewer than 350,000 clones, with roughly 90% occurring only once. Sequenced: peripheral blood. The origin of the receptors is a woman in her fifties or sixties with COVID-19, enrolled during active disease. Each CDR3 is given with its conserved first and last residue. The D gene is left open where the match is weak. Not every row has a clone size; where given, it reads once, few, many or a size class.

DNA	CDR3	J	size	D	V
TGTGCCAGCAGTTTAAGCGGCAGCGGGGAAAAACTGTTTTTT	CASSLSGSGEKLFF	TRBJ1-4	.	.	TRBV28
TGTGCCAGCAGCCTTGGCGGGGGGGCTTACAATGAGCAGTTCTTC	CASSLGGGAYNEQFF	TRBJ2-1	.	TRBD2	TRBV7-3
TGTGCCAGCAGCCTTCTTGGGCAGGGCCGGAACACTGAAGCTTTCTTT	CASSLLGQGRNTEAFF	TRBJ1-1	.	.	TRBV13
TGTGCCAGCAGCGCGGACATTGGCTATGGCTACACCTTC	CASSADIGYGYTF	TRBJ1-2	.	.	TRBV9
TGTGCCAGCAGCTTCTCCGTTCTTAACACTGAAGCTTTCTTT	CASSFSVLNTEAFF	TRBJ1-1	.	.	TRBV7-9
TGTGCCAGCAGGACAGGGGATCCTCCTTACGAGCAGTACTTC	CASRTGDPPYEQYF	TRBJ2-7	once	TRBD1	TRBV28
TGTGCCAGCTCCTCGACAGGGAGCAGGAACTATGGCTACACCTTC	CASSSTGSRNYGYTF	TRBJ1-2	.	TRBD1	TRBV18
TGTGCCAGCTCACCTACTATGGAGGATGGCTACACCTTC	CASSPTMEDGYTF	TRBJ1-2	.	.	TRBV18
TGTGCCAGCAGCGTACTCCAGGGGGGAAGCACTGAAGCTTTCTTT	CASSVLQGGSTEAFF	TRBJ1-1	.	TRBD1	TRBV9
TGTGCCAGTAGTATAGGGGGAGGGCAGGGGAGAAATAGCAATCAGCCCCAGCATTTT	CASSIGGGQGRNSNQPQHF	TRBJ1-5	.	.	TRBV19
TGTGCCAGTAGTGCCAGGACAGGGGGTCGCACCGGGGAGCTGTTTTTT	CASSARTGGRTGELFF	TRBJ2-2	.	TRBD1	TRBV19
TGTGCCAGCAGTTTGGCAGGGACCGGTGTCGGGGGGGAAAAACTGTTTTTT	CASSLAGTGVGGEKLFF	TRBJ1-4	.	.	TRBV28
TGTGCCAGCAGCTTACCCGGGACAGGGATGAATGAGCAGTTCTTC	CASSLPGTGMNEQFF	TRBJ2-1	.	TRBD1	TRBV7-9
TGTGCCAGTACGAGGGGGCCCATGAACACTGAAGCTTTCTTT	CASTRGPMNTEAFF	TRBJ1-1	.	TRBD1	TRBV19
TGTGCCAGTAGTATGACTAGCCGGGCCGGGAAGCAGTACTTC	CASSMTSRAGKQYF	TRBJ2-7	.	TRBD2	TRBV19
TGCGCCAGCAGCTTGGGGGACACTGTCACTGAAGCTTTCTTT	CASSLGDTVTEAFF	TRBJ1-1	.	.	TRBV5-1
TGTGCCAGCAGCTTCGGGTCCTATAATTCACCCCTCCACTTT	CASSFGSYNSPLHF	TRBJ1-6	.	.	TRBV5-4
TGTGCCAGCAGCAACTCCGGGACAGGGTACGGCTACACCTTC	CASSNSGTGYGYTF	TRBJ1-2	.	TRBD1	TRBV7-9
TGTGCCAGCAGCACCCTACAGGGGGCAGAGGGCTACACCTTC	CASSTLQGAEGYTF	TRBJ1-2	.	TRBD1	TRBV5-6
TGTGCCAGCACGCGGACAGGCAGTCTGATAGGGTATGGCTACACCTTC	CASTRTGSLIGYGYTF	TRBJ1-2	.	TRBD1	TRBV28
TGTGCCAGCAGCTTGGATCCGGGTTCTAACTATGGCTACACCTTC	CASSLDPGSNYGYTF	TRBJ1-2	once	.	TRBV5-5
TGTGCCAGCTCACCCGGGACAGGGAGAGAGCCCCAGCATTTT	CASSPGTGREPQHF	TRBJ1-5	.	TRBD1	TRBV18
TGTGCCAGCAGCCCAGAGGGACTAGCGGGGGCCGAGCAGTACTTC	CASSPEGLAGAEQYF	TRBJ2-7	.	TRBD2	TRBV7-2
TGTGCCAGCAGCAAAGAAAATAACAGGGGCTATGGCTACACCTTC	CASSKENNRGYGYTF	TRBJ1-2	.	.	TRBV21-1
TGTGCCAGCAGCCCGTGGGGGGGCAAGACTGGCTACACCTTC	CASSPWGGKTGYTF	TRBJ1-2	.	.	TRBV11-2
TGTGCCAGCAGCCAGGACAGGAGCTCCTACAATGAGCAGTTCTTC	CASSQDRSSYNEQFF	TRBJ2-1	.	TRBD1	TRBV4-2
TGTGCCACCAGCACGACAGGGCTACTGGGAGAGACCCAGTACTTC	CATSTTGLLGETQYF	TRBJ2-5	.	TRBD1	TRBV24-1
TGTGCCAGCAGTTACCCGGCGACTAGCGGGGTAGAGACCCAGTACTTC	CASSYPATSGVETQYF	TRBJ2-5	.	TRBD2	TRBV6-5
TGTGCCAGCTCTTACGCGGGGGACAACTATGGCTACACCTTC	CASSYAGDNYGYTF	TRBJ1-2	.	.	TRBV18
TGCAGCGTTCGTGTGGCCCAGGAAGCTTTCTTT	CSVRVAQEAFF	TRBJ1-1	once	.	TRBV29-1
TGTGCCAGTAGTATAAAAGGAGACAGGACTTACTATGGCTACACCTTC	CASSIKGDRTYYGYTF	TRBJ1-2	.	.	TRBV19
TGTGCCACCAGCAGGACAGTTTATAATTCACCCCTCCACTTT	CATSRTVYNSPLHF	TRBJ1-6	many	.	TRBV15
TGTGCCTTTGGGGGGTTCGGGTTAAATGAAAAACTGTTTTTT	CAFGGFGLNEKLFF	TRBJ1-4	few	.	TRBV30
TGTGCCAGCAGAAACCAGGGAAACACTGAAGCTTTCTTT	CASRNQGNTEAFF	TRBJ1-1	.	.	TRBV2
TGTGCCTGGAGTTTACAGGGGGGCAACATTCAGTACTTC	CAWSLQGGNIQYF	TRBJ2-4	.	TRBD1	TRBV30
TGTGCCAGCAGTTGGACTAGCGGGATCCAAGAGACCCAGTACTTC	CASSWTSGIQETQYF	TRBJ2-5	.	TRBD2	TRBV7-7
TGTGCCAGCAGGCTTACGGACAGGGTCAACTATGGCTACACCTTC	CASRLTDRVNYGYTF	TRBJ1-2	once	TRBD1	TRBV6-6
TGTGCCAGTAGGCAGGGGGCCCAGAACACCGGGGAGCTGTTTTTT	CASRQGAQNTGELFF	TRBJ2-2	.	TRBD1	TRBV19
TGTGCCAGCTCACCAGGACTAGAAAACATTCAGTACTTC	CASSPGLENIQYF	TRBJ2-4	once	TRBD2	TRBV18
TGTGCCAGCAGCCGCGGGGGATCAACCCTAAACACTGAAGCTTTCTTT	CASSRGGSTLNTEAFF	TRBJ1-1	.	.	TRBV5-6
TGTGCCAGCTCACCCCAAAACACAGGGGTAAGTCAGCCCCAGCATTTT	CASSPQNTGVSQPQHF	TRBJ1-5	.	TRBD1	TRBV18
TGTGCCAGCAGCGGGAAACTAGCGGGCTCCTACAATGAGCAGTTCTTC	CASSGKLAGSYNEQFF	TRBJ2-1	.	TRBD2	TRBV5-5
TGCAGCGTTGCCCCCAGGGATGAGCAGTTCTTC	CSVAPRDEQFF	TRBJ2-1	.	.	TRBV29-1
TGTGCCAGCAGCCCCCAGAGGGTTGGCCGAGAGACCCAGTACTTC	CASSPQRVGRETQYF	TRBJ2-5	.	.	TRBV11-2
TGTGCCAGCAGCGCTTCCGGGGAGAAAAGGGAGACCCAGTACTTC	CASSASGEKRETQYF	TRBJ2-5	.	.	TRBV6-5
TGCAGCGTTGATTGGGGCGGCTATGGCTACACCTTC	CSVDWGGYGYTF	TRBJ1-2	few	.	TRBV29-1
TGTGCCATCTCCCGGGACCTCCCCGGGGGCACTGAAGCTTTCTTT	CAISRDLPGGTEAFF	TRBJ1-1	.	.	TRBV10-3
TGTGCCAGTACCCTTACAGCGGTACCTGGAAACACCATATATTTT	CASTLTAVPGNTIYF	TRBJ1-3	once	.	TRBV7-9
TGTGCCAGCAGTTTGCGGACAGGGTTATATGGCTACACCTTC	CASSLRTGLYGYTF	TRBJ1-2	.	TRBD1	TRBV6-5
TGTGCCAGCTCCCGACAGGGGGCGTACACTGAAGCTTTCTTT	CASSRQGAYTEAFF	TRBJ1-1	.	TRBD1	TRBV9